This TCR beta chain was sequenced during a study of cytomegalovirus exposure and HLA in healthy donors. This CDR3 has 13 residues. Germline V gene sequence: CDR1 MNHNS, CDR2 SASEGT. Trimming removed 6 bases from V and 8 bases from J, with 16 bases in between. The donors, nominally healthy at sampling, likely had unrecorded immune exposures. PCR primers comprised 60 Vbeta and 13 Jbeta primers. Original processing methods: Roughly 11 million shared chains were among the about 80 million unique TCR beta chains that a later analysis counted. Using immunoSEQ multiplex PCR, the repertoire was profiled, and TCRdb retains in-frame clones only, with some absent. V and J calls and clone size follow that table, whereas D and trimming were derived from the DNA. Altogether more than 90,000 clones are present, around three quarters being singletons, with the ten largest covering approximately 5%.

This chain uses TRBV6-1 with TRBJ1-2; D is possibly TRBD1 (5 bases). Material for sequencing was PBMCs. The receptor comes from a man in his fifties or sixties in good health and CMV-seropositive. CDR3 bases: TGTGCCAGCAGCGTCAGGGAAGTTGGGGGCTACACCTTC. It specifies CASSVREVGGYTF.